The 19 T cell receptor beta chains listed next were all sequenced from one sample in a study of blood T cells in healthy people across ages. PCR was performed a second time for roughly 7 to 11 cycles using a sample-barcoded 5' primer and a J-beta primer mix. One entry per CDR3 protein, called by TCRdb with MiXCR from the 5' RACE reads. Among hundreds of thousands of distinct CDR3 sequences, more than 45% were seen once, and the ten largest hold roughly 20%. Specimen: blood. The receptors here all came from a man younger than 40 in good health.

This clonotype has a handful of counts. The chain employs TRBV10-3 and TRBJ1-2; D gene ambiguous. CDR1 is ENHRY and CDR2 is SYGVKD in the germline V gene. CDR3 length equals 16 residues. V gave up 0 bases and J gave up 4 bases, with 15 bases separating them. CDR3 loop: CAISESRGYSPYGYTF. DNA of the CDR3: TGTGCCATCAGTGAGTCACGGGGATATAGTCCCTATGGCTACACCTTC.

This clonotype was recorded many times. The CDR3 region is CASSPTGSYEQYF. CDR3 DNA sequence: TGTGCCAGCAGCCCGACAGGGTCCTACGAGCAGTACTTC. The J gene is TRBJ2-7, the V gene TRBV7-9, with 7 bases fitting TRBD1. After removal of 5 bases from V and 1 base from J, the junction contained 2 bases not matched to a gene. CDR3 size: 13 residues. Germline V gene sequence: CDR1 SEHNR, CDR2 FQNEAQ (reference sequence).

J is TRBJ1-2 and V is TRBV10-3; D gene unclear. The CDR3 length is 11 residues. V was pared by 8 bases and J by 4 bases, with 8 bases between. The germline V gene has CDR1 ENHRY and CDR2 SYGVKD. CDR3 coding DNA: TGTGCCATCGGTCCAGCCTATGGCTACACCTTC. Encoded protein: CAIGPAYGYTF.

In its sample, this clonotype was seen a few times. As DNA, the CDR3 is TGCAGTGCTAGACAACCCGGCCTAGGTGGGGGCCTCACAGATACGCAGTATTTT. The encoded protein is CSARQPGLGGGLTDTQYF. The chain links TRBV20-1 to TRBJ2-3, with D tentatively TRBD1 (6 bases). Per the germline V gene, CDR1 is DFQATT and CDR2 is SNEGSKA (reference sequence). Trimming left V 2 bases short and J 2 bases short, with 23 bases between. The length of the CDR3 is 18 residues.

The rearrangement joins TRBV20-1 to TRBJ2-7; D unclear. CDR1 is DFQATT and CDR2 is SNEGSKA in the germline V gene (reference sequence). Between the trimmed V and J ends, which lost 5 bases and 0 bases, there was a span of 11 bases. The CDR3 sequence is 13 residues long. The CDR3 reads CSAYPVSSYEQYF. CDR3 coding DNA: TGCAGTGCTTATCCAGTTAGCTCCTACGAGCAGTACTTC.

The chain employs TRBV6-5 and TRBJ1-2; no clear D gene. Germline CDR1 MNHEY, CDR2 SVGAGI. The CDR3 has 15 amino acids. V was trimmed by 6 bases and J by 1 base, leaving 15 bases between them. CDR3 amino acids: CASSLKPGSNYGYTF. The DNA of the CDR3 is TGTGCCAGCAGCCTTAAACCCGGGAGTAACTATGGCTACACCTTC.

This clonotype was seen just once. Germline is not matched at one junction end, which may reflect a read error. The V gene is TRBV7-2, the J gene TRBJ2-1; D not certain. CDR3 size: 15 residues. Germline V lookup: CDR1 SGHTA, CDR2 FQGNSA. The CDR3 coding sequence is TGCGCCAGCAGCTTAGAACGGGCCGCCTACAATGAGCAGTTCTTC. Translating it yields CASSLERAAYNEQFF.

J is TRBJ1-2 and V is TRBV27; TRBD1 is a possible D gene (6 bases). Trimming left V 6 bases short and J 2 bases short, with 13 bases between. This CDR3 is 14 amino acids long. Per the germline V gene, CDR1 is MNHEY and CDR2 is SMNVEV (reference sequence). This chain's CDR3 is CASREMGQNYGYTF. The CDR3, as DNA: TGTGCCAGCAGAGAAATGGGACAAAACTATGGCTACACCTTC.

This chain links TRBV12-3 or TRBV12-4 with TRBJ2-3; D call uncertain. CDR3 length: 11 residues. Deletions cut 3 bases from V and 8 bases from J, with 6 bases between. Written as DNA, the CDR3 is TGTGCCAGCAGTTTCGGCTGTACGCAGTATTTT. It encodes CASSFGCTQYF.

The chain carries TRBV11-3 and TRBJ2-1; D gene unclear. CDR3 length: 15 residues. Between the trimmed V and J ends, which lost 5 bases and 7 bases, there was a span of 18 bases. The germline V gene encodes CDR1 SGHNT and CDR2 YENEEA. Here the CDR3 DNA reads TGTGCCAGCAGCGACCACCGAGGACGCCGAAATGAGCAGTTCTTC. Its protein product is CASSDHRGRRNEQFF.

In this sample, this clonotype turned up a few times. Relative to the germline gene, one junction end is altered; a read error may explain this. V and J are TRBV7-2 and TRBJ2-5; D remains ambiguous. The CDR3 spans 14 residues. Per germline, CDR1 SGHTA and CDR2 FQGNSA. CDR3 sequence (DNA): TGTGCCAGCAGTTTAGGTTCGGGCGTGGAGACCCAGTACTTC. Translating it yields CASSLGSGVETQYF. The full variable domain, its missing parts supplied by reference TRBV7-2 and TRBJ2-5, is GAGVSQSPSNKVTEKGKDVELRCDPISGHTALYWYRQSLGQGLEFLIYFQGNSAPDKSGLPSDRFSAERTGGSVSTLTIQRTQQEDSAVYLCASSLGSGVETQYFGPGTRLLVL.

The chain carries TRBV30 and TRBJ2-4; TRBD2 might be the D (6 bases). V gave up 5 bases and J gave up 7 bases, with 15 bases separating them. Germline loops: CDR1 GTSNPN, CDR2 SVGIG (reference sequence). This CDR3 contains 13 residues. The CDR3 DNA reads TGTGCCTGGGGGGGACTCTTTCCGAACATTCAGTACTTC. Translated, it gives CAWGGLFPNIQYF.

The chain has TRBV20-1 and TRBJ2-7, with D possibly being TRBD1 (5 bases). The J call is in doubt because the DNA end fits TRBJ2-5 better. The CDR3 spans 14 residues. Germline assignment: CDR1 DFQATT and CDR2 SNEGSKA (reference sequence). Written as DNA, the CDR3 is TGCAGTGCCATGGACACACGCAGTAAAGAGACCCAGTACTTC. This gives the protein CSAMDTRSKETQYF.

The chain carries TRBV7-6 and TRBJ1-2; D is unresolved. CDR3 length: 15 amino acids. CDR1 is SGHVS and CDR2 is FNYEAQ in the germline V gene. The germline V and J ends were trimmed by 5 bases and 0 bases, with 13 bases remaining between them. The CDR3 sequence: CASSQDGSANYGYTF. The CDR3 DNA is TGTGCCAGCAGCCAAGACGGGTCAGCTAACTATGGCTACACCTTC.

V and J are TRBV29-1 and TRBJ2-5; D uncertain. The germline V gene encodes CDR1 SQVTM and CDR2 ANQGSEA. This CDR3 is built from 11 residues. The CDR3 coding sequence is TGCAGTTCCGGGTGGGGAGAGACCCAGTACTTC. Protein sequence: CSSGWGETQYF. Looking up the rest from reference TRBV29-1 and TRBJ2-5 gives the full variable domain: SAVISQKPSRDICQRGTSLTIQCQVDSQVTMMFWYRQQPGQSLTLIATANQGSEATYESGFVIDKFPISRPNLTFSTLTVSNMSPEDSSIYLCSSGWGETQYFGPGTRLLVL.

The chain uses TRBV30 and TRBJ2-3, with D uncertain. The CDR3 is made up of 13 amino acids. V shed 4 bases and J shed 0 bases, with 8 bases lying between them. Per the germline V gene, CDR1 is GTSNPN and CDR2 is SVGIG (reference sequence). The CDR3 DNA reads TGTGCCTGGACAGAACCTAGCACAGATACGCAGTATTTT. Protein: CAWTEPSTDTQYF.

This chain uses TRBV7-2 with TRBJ2-1; 7 bases agree with TRBD2. The CDR3 consists of 15 residues. Germline trimming cut 2 bases from V and 6 bases from J; bases unmatched to any gene: 7. Germline CDR1 is SGHTA and CDR2 is FQGNSA. CDR3 region: CASSLYAGVSNEQFF. The CDR3 nucleotides read TGTGCCAGCAGCTTATATGCGGGAGTCTCCAATGAGCAGTTCTTC.

The J gene is TRBJ2-4, the V gene TRBV7-9; D is unclear. The end of the DNA is better explained by TRBJ2-7, so the J call may be wrong. CDR1 SEHNR and CDR2 FQNEAQ come from the germline V gene (reference sequence). CDR3 size: 11 residues. CDR3 sequence reads: CASGLTYEQYF. Written as DNA, the CDR3 is TGTGCCAGCGGTCTAACCTACGAGCAGTACTTC.

This chain joins TRBV12-3 or TRBV12-4 and TRBJ2-1, with 7 nucleotides matching TRBD2. CDR3 length equals 16 residues. V was clipped by 6 bases and J by 4 bases; unmatched bases: 12. As DNA, the CDR3 is TGTGCCAGCAGGGCTAGCGGACTTACAACTTACAATGAGCAGTTCTTC. It yields the protein CASRASGLTTYNEQFF.